This T cell receptor beta chain appears in the sequencing data of a study of T cells in Graves' hyperthyroidism and ophthalmopathy (dated by TCRdb to 2018 to 2020). For the wider study: Peripheral blood samples were taken at the time of initial diagnosis, prior to any treatment. To identify TCR V-J signatures that set the groups apart, the researchers used a discovery cohort of about a hundred patients, made up of roughly 40 with Graves' ophthalmopathy and about 60 with stable Graves' hyperthyroidism. An independent validation cohort of about 19 hyperthyroidism patients and approximately 17 patients who later progressed to ophthalmopathy tested prospective prediction of ophthalmopathy. The approximately 97 discovery patients were randomly divided into training and test sets at a 7:3 ratio. The study also compared thyroid tissue and blood T-cell repertoires from a handful of Graves' hyperthyroidism patients. Following sampling, methimazole starting at 30 mg daily was given to hyperthyroidism patients, and high-dose intravenous methylprednisolone was given to ophthalmopathy patients. The paper describes TCR Vbeta CDR3 sequencing of around 140 peripheral blood samples, made up of 43 ophthalmopathy patients, over 70 hyperthyroidism patients and roughly 17 progressor patients. The research as a whole found: Most expanded thyroid clonotypes (frequency above 0.001) were also detected in blood, a finding suggesting that blood repertoires may reflect thyroid immune responses. No statistical method was used to fix the sample size in advance, and group allocation was not hidden from the investigators. In validation, the model predicted progression to ophthalmopathy with roughly 66% sensitivity and less than 75% specificity, a median of 6.5 months before onset. A model built on a 13 V-J signature distinguished ophthalmopathy from stable hyperthyroidism, reaching roughly 88% sensitivity and under 84% specificity in cross-validation and 80%/75% in testing.

About this clonotype itself: Its binding antigen is unknown. Qualities for individual bases were not recorded, and no much larger clone is one base off.

Ophthalmopathy patients had moderately to severely active disease, Clinical Activity Score of at least 3, NOSPECS grade of at least 4, and duration under 3 months. Exclusion was applied to patients with uncontrolled infections, other autoimmune diseases, pregnancy or lactation. Diagnoses were based on clinical symptoms, serum thyroxine and TRAb, thyroid ultrasound and orbital computed tomography. PBMCs were isolated from about 9.1 ml of fresh peripheral blood by Ficoll-Paque density gradient centrifugation. Total RNA was extracted with Trizol reagent, and quality was checked on an Agilent 2100 Bioanalyzer. The TCR beta CDR3 regions were amplified from RNA transcripts. The TCR CDR3 was subjected to a first round of RT-PCR using the HTBI primer set and the Qiagen OneStep RT-PCR kit. Libraries were constructed in a second round of multiplex PCR, after which size selection and purification were performed. Paired-end sequencing of the libraries was performed with 100 bp reads on an Illumina HiSeq2000. In the paper's pipeline: Raw data were processed with SOAPnuke, discarding reads with adapters, uncalled bases, mean Phred below 15, or no exact constant-primer or identifier match. High-quality paired reads were merged using COPE v1.2.5, and each unique nucleotide sequence was defined as a clonotype. MiTCR v1.1 was used to align the clonotypes against IMGT TRBV, TRBD and TRBJ reference segments. Analysis was restricted to V-J combinations with a frequency above 0.0001, which covered about 99% of repertoires. A TCS score was defined as the ratio of F50 (clonal expansion) to E x V (chaos), with BLOSUM62-based TCRdist applied between CDR3 peptides within each V-J. Welch's t-statistics and random forest reduced around 550 V-J features to about 12, which were used in a naive Bayes classifier (R e1071). TCRdb itself trimmed the public reads at Q25 with fastp, ran MiXCR and retained productive beta chains. Merged by CDR3 protein, the rows form single entries marked with the most common genes and DNA. TCRdb, not the original authors, processed these V and J calls. Across this sample there are 400,000 or so distinct CDR3 sequences, with approximately 15% seen only once. The ten top clones hold roughly a fifth of the sample.

The germline V gene (reference sequence) supplies CDR1 GTSNPN and CDR2 SVGIG. The CDR3 runs 13 amino acids, cysteine and phenylalanine included. Solely the CDR3 DNA is kept, with 39 bases framed from the first base. Trimming costs V 4 bases and J 1 base, and their ends lie 10 bases apart. The sequence is built from TRBV30 and TRBJ1-1; no confident D gene assignment can be made. This TCR came from a woman aged 25-40 years with Graves' ophthalmopathy. What was sequenced was blood. The base sequence is TGTGCCTGGATGAGGACGGCGAACACTGAAGCTTTCTTT. It specifies CAWMRTANTEAFF.